The next 32 T cell receptor beta chains were all read from a single sample in a study of T cells in Graves' hyperthyroidism and ophthalmopathy. The investigators amplified TCR beta CDR3 regions from RNA transcripts. Researchers ran a first-round RT-PCR on the TCR CDR3 using the HTBI primer set. TCRdb processed the multiplex PCR reads anew with MiXCR; each CDR3 protein has one entry. Among approximately 710,000 distinct CDR3 sequences listed, approximately 15% were seen once. Sample: blood. Every receptor here comes from a man in his fifties with Graves' hyperthyroidism.

The table lists this clonotype with many counts. The genes are TRBV18 and TRBJ1-1, with D uncertain. This CDR3 comprises 13 residues. Deletions cut 2 bases from V and 5 bases from J, with 9 bases between. The V gene's germline CDR1 is KGHSH and CDR2 LQKENI. CDR3 DNA: TGTGCCAGCTCACCAGCCCAGGTGACTGAAGCTTTCTTT. Its translation: CASSPAQVTEAFF.

V usage is TRBV19 and J usage is TRBJ1-1; 7 bases fit TRBD1. V shed 7 bases, J shed 4 bases, and the junction held 3 bases outside the gene matches. This CDR3 is built from 12 residues. Germline V gene data show CDR1 as LNHDA and CDR2 as SQIVND (reference sequence). CDR3 sequence: CASIQGTTEAFF. The DNA for the CDR3 is TGTGCCAGTATACAGGGGACCACTGAAGCTTTCTTT.

This clonotype was counted many times. The chain is built from TRBV30 and TRBJ2-3; TRBD2 agrees at 8 bases. From germline, CDR1 is GTSNPN and CDR2 SVGIG (reference sequence). The CDR3 spans 17 residues. Trimming removed 0 bases from V and 4 bases from J; junction bases left unmatched: 12. CDR3 nucleotides: TGTGCCTGGAGTGTATTCGGACTAGCTTTTTTCGCAGATACGCAGTATTTT. It specifies CAWSVFGLAFFADTQYF. Full variable domain (missing parts from reference TRBV30 and TRBJ2-3): SQTIHQWPATLVQPVGSPLSLECTVEGTSNPNLYWYRQAAGRGLQLLFYSVGIGQISSEVPQNLSASRPQDRQFILSSKKLLLSDSGFYLCAWSVFGLAFFADTQYFGPGTRLTVL.

This clonotype was observed at least ten times. The genes are TRBV28 and TRBJ2-7; TRBD2 is a possible D gene (6 bases). Germline V gene data show CDR1 as MDHEN and CDR2 as SYDVKM. This CDR3 region has 12 residues. Trimming pared 8 bases from V and 3 bases from J, leaving 11 bases between. The CDR3 region is CASRGTHYEQYF. The CDR3 DNA reads TGTGCCAGCCGTGGGACTCACTACGAGCAGTACTTC.

This clonotype was recorded many times. The J gene is TRBJ1-2, the V gene TRBV2, with a possible D match to TRBD1 (5 bases). Trimming cost V 6 bases and J 5 bases, with 22 bases left between them. The CDR3 contains 16 residues. Germline-derived CDR1 and CDR2 are SNHLY and FYNNEI. CDR3 nucleotides: TGTGCCAGCAGAAAGTACGGGGGGTTGGGAGAGTATGGCTACACCTTC. It encodes CASRKYGGLGEYGYTF.

The chain joins TRBV5-1 to TRBJ2-3, with D perhaps matching TRBD1 (5 bases). Germline assignment: CDR1 SGHRS and CDR2 YFSETQ. Trimming removed 0 bases at V and 1 base at J, with 9 bases between. The CDR3 is 15 amino acids. CDR3 sequence (DNA): TGCGCCAGCAGCTTGGAGGGCAGGGGCACAGATACGCAGTATTTT. The encoded protein is CASSLEGRGTDTQYF.

This clonotype was counted a few times. V is TRBV11-2 and J is TRBJ2-7, with TRBD2 as a possible D gene (6 bases). The length of the CDR3 is 16 residues. Germline values: CDR1 SGHAT, CDR2 FQNNGV. Trimming cost V 5 bases and J 3 bases, with 20 bases left between them. The CDR3 bases are TGTGCCAGCAGCCAGAGAAGCCGGACGGACTACTACGAGCAGTACTTC. Translated: CASSQRSRTDYYEQYF.

The sample holds a few counts of this clonotype. The CDR3 DNA is TGTGCCGGAACAGGGGAGGAAGCCAAAAACATTCAGTACTTC. Translation gives CAGTGEEAKNIQYF. The chain links TRBV2 to TRBJ2-4, with D possibly TRBD1 on 7 matching bases. Germline V gene lookup returns CDR1 SNHLY and CDR2 FYNNEI. This CDR3 is built from 14 residues. Trimming pared 11 bases from V and 0 bases from J, leaving 14 bases between.

This clonotype was counted only a few times. V usage is TRBV5-1 and J usage is TRBJ1-5; 7 bases match TRBD1. Germline CDR1 SGHRS, CDR2 YFSETQ. This CDR3 has 16 residues. The V and J ends lost 4 bases and 1 base, in that order; junction bases with no gene match: 8. CDR3 in DNA: TGCGCCAGCAGCGACGGGACAGCCACAAGCAATCAGCCCCAGCATTTT. Protein sequence: CASSDGTATSNQPQHF.

This clonotype has ten or more counts. The rearrangement joins TRBV5-1 to TRBJ2-7; 13 bases are a match to TRBD2. The CDR3 is 16 residues long. Per germline, CDR1 SGHRS and CDR2 YFSETQ. Trimming took 0 bases from V and 5 from J; bases not matched to a gene: 5. The CDR3 here is CASSLELAGGSDEQYF. The CDR3 DNA reads TGCGCCAGCAGCTTGGAACTAGCGGGAGGGAGTGACGAGCAGTACTTC.

This clonotype was detected only a few times. The chain joins TRBV30 to TRBJ2-1, with TRBD2 identical over 11 bases. The length of the CDR3 is 15 residues. Germline V lookup: CDR1 GTSNPN, CDR2 SVGIG (reference sequence). The V and J ends lost 0 bases and 4 bases, in that order; junction bases with no gene match: 2. In nucleotides, the CDR3 is TGTGCCTGGAGTGTATGGACTAGCGGGTACAATGAGCAGTTCTTC. Its translation is CAWSVWTSGYNEQFF.

The CDR3 reads CASSSGTSALYEQYF. Written as DNA, the CDR3 is TGTGCCAGCAGCTCTGGGACTAGCGCCCTCTACGAGCAGTACTTC. The chain employs TRBV7-2 and TRBJ2-7; 10 bases line up with TRBD2. The J segment lost 3 bases and the V segment lost 4 bases, leaving 6 bases of the junction unmatched. CDR3 size: 15 residues. The germline CDR1 and CDR2 sequences are SGHTA and FQGNSA.

The chain recombines TRBV4-1 with TRBJ2-6; TRBD2 agrees at 8 bases. Germline V gene sequence: CDR1 MGHRA, CDR2 YSYEKL. The V segment lost 9 bases and the J segment 2 bases; nucleotides outside the gene matches: 6. CDR3 length: 15 amino acids. In DNA, the CDR3 is TGCGCCAGGAGTCAAGCGGGGGCTGGGGCCAACGTCCTGACTTTC. This sequence encodes CARSQAGAGANVLTF.

This clonotype has a handful of counts. The V call is TRBV7-3, the J call TRBJ1-1, with 9 bases lining up with TRBD1. Trimming removed 2 bases from V and 3 bases from J; junction bases left unmatched: 7. CDR3 length: 16 residues. Germline assignment: CDR1 SGHTA and CDR2 FQGTGA. This CDR3 reads CASSLYDRGKDTEAFF. CDR3 nucleotide sequence: TGTGCCAGCAGCTTATACGACAGGGGGAAAGACACTGAAGCTTTCTTT.

This clonotype was seen at least ten times. The chain carries TRBV11-2 and TRBJ2-1; 10 bases are a match to TRBD2. Germline-derived CDR1 and CDR2 are SGHAT and FQNNGV. The CDR3 length is 17 residues. Germline trimming cut 1 base from V and 0 bases from J; bases unmatched to any gene: 3. In nucleotides, the CDR3 is TGTGCCAGCAGCTTAGGGGCTAGCGGGAGCTCCTACAATGAGCAGTTCTTC. This translates into CASSLGASGSSYNEQFF.

About this clonotype: A much larger clone differs by one base, so this may be a read error. The conserved closing phenylalanine or tryptophan is absent in this CDR3, likely reflecting a read error. The V and J genes are TRBV18 and TRBJ2-1; D perhaps matches TRBD2 (6 bases). The CDR3 runs 17 residues. V was shortened by 1 base and J by 7 bases, with 20 bases between the two germline ends. CDR1 and CDR2 from the germline V gene are KGHSH and LQKENI. The DNA for the CDR3 is TGTGCCAGCTCACCACTCGGGGGACCGGGAGTTAGAAATGAGCAGTTCCTC. Its protein product is CASSPLGGPGVRNEQFL.

This clonotype was detected a few times. The rearrangement links TRBV6-1 to TRBJ2-1; TRBD1 might be the D (5 bases). Germline assignment: CDR1 MNHNS and CDR2 SASEGT. The CDR3 totals 14 residues. Trimming left V 5 bases short and J 10 bases short, with 18 bases between. The CDR3 DNA follows: TGTGCCAGCAGTCCCGCCTGGGGCCCAGACGAGCAGTTCTTC. It translates to CASSPAWGPDEQFF.

In this sample, this clonotype turned up many times. The chain has TRBV10-3 and TRBJ2-1; perhaps D is TRBD1 or TRBD2 (5 bases each). The CDR3 has 14 amino acids. Trimming cost V 8 bases and J 0 bases, with 11 bases left between them. In germline, CDR1 is ENHRY, CDR2 SYGVKD. This CDR3 reads CAIDGGSSYNEQFF. The CDR3 nucleotides read TGTGCCATCGATGGGGGAAGCTCCTACAATGAGCAGTTCTTC.

This clonotype has a count of ten or more. V usage is TRBV6-2 or TRBV6-3 and J usage is TRBJ2-1; TRBD2 agrees at 7 bases. This CDR3 region has 16 residues. Germline V gene lookup returns CDR1 MNHEY and CDR2 SVGEGT. Trimming at V came to 5 bases and at J to 5 bases, leaving 12 bases not matched to a gene. CDR3 amino acids: CASSRPRAGVNNEQFF. CDR3 DNA sequence: TGTGCCAGCAGTCGCCCAAGGGCGGGAGTTAACAATGAGCAGTTCTTC.

As to this clonotype: A much larger clone lies a single base off, so this may be a read error. V and J are TRBV9 and TRBJ2-3, with 8 bases identical to TRBD1. The CDR3 is made up of 15 amino acids. V gave up 0 bases and J gave up 4 bases; unmatched junction bases: 4. CDR1 is SGDLS, CDR2 YYNGEE, per germline. The chain's CDR3 is CASSVAQGAPDTQYF. CDR3 nucleotide sequence: TGTGCCAGCAGCGTAGCTCAGGGGGCCCCAGATACGCAGTATTTT.

This clonotype has more than one count but fewer than ten. The chain uses TRBV29-1 and TRBJ2-3, with D maybe TRBD1 (6 bases). V gave up 7 bases and J gave up 6 bases, with 17 bases separating them. Germline CDR1 SQVTM, CDR2 ANQGSEA. The CDR3 runs 13 residues. CDR3: CSAGVPGMDTQYF. The CDR3 DNA sequence: TGCAGCGCAGGGGTCCCCGGAATGGATACGCAGTATTTT.

This clonotype was found a few times. The V gene is TRBV28, the J gene TRBJ2-7; D not resolved. V was trimmed by 2 bases and J by 3 bases, leaving 17 bases between them. In germline, CDR1 is MDHEN, CDR2 SYDVKM. The CDR3 sequence is 16 residues long. As DNA, the CDR3 is TGTGCCAGCAGTTTAGAACTTGAGAAACAGTACTACGAGCAGTACTTC. This sequence encodes CASSLELEKQYYEQYF.

The CDR3 region has the DNA TGCAGCGTTGCTGCTGTAGTAGGGGCCGGGGAGCTGTTTTTT. This gives the protein CSVAAVVGAGELFF. J is TRBJ2-2 and V is TRBV29-1; D perhaps matches TRBD1 (5 bases). The V and J ends lost 4 bases and 6 bases respectively, with 15 bases between them. This CDR3 is built from 14 residues. Germline V gives CDR1 SQVTM, CDR2 ANQGSEA.

This clonotype was counted at least ten times. The chain uses TRBV30 and TRBJ1-2, with D possibly TRBD1 on 5 matching bases. CDR1 is GTSNPN and CDR2 is SVGIG in the germline V gene (reference sequence). This CDR3 comprises 12 residues. The V gene lost 8 bases and the J gene lost 7 bases, with 17 bases spanning the gap. The CDR3 sequence: CAGRAREAGYTF. In DNA form, the CDR3 reads TGTGCCGGACGCGCCAGGGAGGCTGGCTACACCTTC. Full variable domain (outside the CDR3, taken from reference TRBV30 and TRBJ1-2): SQTIHQWPATLVQPVGSPLSLECTVEGTSNPNLYWYRQAAGRGLQLLFYSVGIGQISSEVPQNLSASRPQDRQFILSSKKLLLSDSGFYLCAGRAREAGYTFGSGTRLTVV.

The chain has TRBV20-1 and TRBJ1-3; D not resolved. This CDR3 region has 16 residues. V was cut by 3 bases and J by 0 bases, with 15 bases left in between. Germline V lookup: CDR1 DFQATT, CDR2 SNEGSKA (reference sequence). CDR3 residues: CSASSAGVRSGNTIYF. The CDR3, as DNA: TGCAGTGCTAGCTCAGCCGGGGTCCGCTCTGGAAACACCATATATTTT.

This clonotype was seen at least ten times. The chain joins TRBV2 to TRBJ2-3, with D tentatively TRBD1 (6 bases). V was shortened by 6 bases and J by 4 bases, with 17 bases between the two germline ends. The CDR3 runs 15 residues. Germline-derived CDR1 and CDR2 are SNHLY and FYNNEI. CDR3 amino acids: CASSEGHTNSDTQYF. The DNA of the CDR3 is TGTGCCAGCAGCGAGGGACATACAAACTCAGATACGCAGTATTTT. The full variable domain, completed using reference TRBV2 and TRBJ2-3, is EPEVTQTPSHQVTQMGQEVILRCVPISNHLYFYWYRQILGQKVEFLVSFYNNEISEKSEIFDDQFSVERPDGSNFTLKIRSTKLEDSAMYFCASSEGHTNSDTQYFGPGTRLTVL.

The chain combines TRBV11-2 with TRBJ2-7; the match to TRBD2 covers 10 bases. CDR1 is SGHAT, CDR2 FQNNGV, per germline. V shed 4 bases and J 2 bases; nucleotides not matched to a gene: 14. This CDR3 spans 18 amino acids. The CDR3 bases are TGTGCCAGCAGCTCTCCTAGGACTAGCGGCTCCCAAACCTACGAGCAGTACTTC. Amino acid sequence: CASSSPRTSGSQTYEQYF.

Ten or more counts support this clonotype. V usage is TRBV11-2 and J usage is TRBJ2-3; a possible D gene is TRBD1 (6 bases). The V end was cut by 3 bases, the J end by 2 bases, with 12 bases between. The germline gives CDR1 SGHAT, CDR2 FQNNGV. The CDR3 is 15 amino acids. CDR3 region: CASSFRDINTDTQYF. CDR3 nucleotide sequence: TGTGCCAGCAGCTTTAGGGACATAAACACAGATACGCAGTATTTT.

In this sample, this clonotype turned up many times. V and J are TRBV28 and TRBJ1-1; 9 nucleotides align to TRBD1. The germline V gene encodes CDR1 MDHEN and CDR2 SYDVKM. The CDR3 contains 15 residues. V lost 4 bases to trimming and J lost 3 bases; unmatched junction nucleotides: 6. CDR3 in DNA: TGTGCCAGCAGTTCACAGGGGGCCGGTCACACTGAAGCTTTCTTT. Encoded protein: CASSSQGAGHTEAFF.

On this clonotype itself: The germline gene is not matched at one end of the junction; a read error may be the cause. The rearrangement joins TRBV12-3 or TRBV12-4 to TRBJ2-1; TRBD2 matches 7 bases. The CDR3 consists of 20 residues. The CDR3 loop reads CASSFLVDPTWRESVNEQLF. The CDR3 bases are TGTGCCAGCAGTTTTCTGGTTGACCCAACCTGGCGGGAGAGTGTCAATGAGCAGCTCTTC.

This clonotype was seen only a few times. J is TRBJ1-2 and V is TRBV5-1, with TRBD1 as a possible D gene (6 bases). Germline CDR1 is SGHRS and CDR2 is YFSETQ. Trimming took 4 bases from V and 6 from J, leaving 19 bases between them. The CDR3 is made up of 15 amino acids. The CDR3: CASSPQGLSLDGYTF. The CDR3 bases are TGCGCCAGCAGCCCACAGGGACTGTCTCTTGATGGCTACACCTTC.

This clonotype was detected only a few times. The chain joins TRBV3-1 to TRBJ2-7; D ambiguous. CDR3 length equals 14 residues. Germline V gene data show CDR1 as LGHDT and CDR2 as YNNKEL (reference sequence). The germline V and J ends were trimmed by 4 bases and 0 bases, with 10 bases remaining between them. Written as DNA, the CDR3 is TGTGCCAGCAGCCCGTCAGTTAGCTCCTACGAGCAGTACTTC. Protein product: CASSPSVSSYEQYF.